This TCR beta chain originates from a study of response to subunit inactivated influenza vaccine. The CDR3 consists of 14 residues. Per germline, CDR1 LNHNV and CDR2 YYDKDF (reference sequence). The ends lost 5 bases at V and 6 bases at J; junction bases unmatched: 8. MiXCR, applied by TCRdb to the RT-PCR reads, yields one record per CDR3 protein. Of 450,000 to 550,000 distinct CDR3 sequences in the sample, about 25% were seen once. The sequence came from a man over 45 who received an inactivated influenza vaccine. The rearrangement links TRBV15 to TRBJ2-3; 7 bases fit TRBD1. This specimen was CD4+ T cells sorted from PBMCs, taken 5 days after vaccination. The CDR3 nucleotides read TGTGCCACCAGCTCGCGACAGGGTTCGGATACGCAGTATTTT. Amino acids: CATSSRQGSDTQYF.